The clone carrying this T cell receptor beta chain showed up just a few times. Antigen: not known. The data are from a study of T cell repertoires in cytomegalovirus infection. Whole-study findings and limits: CMV-specific TCR beta clonotypes restricted by HLA-C dominated the ex vivo response.

Looked up from germline, CDR1 is SGHTA and CDR2 is FQGNSA. The CDR3 runs 16 residues. V lost 3 bases, J lost 1 base, and 4 bases stayed unmatched. TCRdb analysed the reads with MiXCR anew, one entry per CDR3 protein. The sample carries hundreds of thousands of distinct CDR3 sequences, approximately 40% recorded once. Material: cultured PBMCs, obtained from culture after CMV antigen stimulation. The gene calls are TRBV7-2 and TRBJ2-1; 9 bases agree with TRBD1. The TCR originated in a human donor in good health (CMV status not recorded). Some clones in this sample may be carry-over from other donors' samples. The CDR3 is CASSLDRGYSYNEQFF. CDR3 DNA: TGTGCCAGCAGCTTGGACAGGGGTTATTCCTACAATGAGCAGTTCTTC.